The table lists the clone carrying this TCR beta chain with a few counts. Template switching added a universal primer binding site, and final cDNA carried unique molecular identifiers. TCRdb processed the 5' RACE reads anew with MiXCR; each CDR3 protein has one entry. The data contain just over 450,000 distinct CDR3 sequences, approximately 15% of them seen just once; the ten biggest clones take up about 0.53%. CDR3 length: 15 residues. V was trimmed by 0 bases and J by 5 bases, leaving 14 bases between them. Germline V gene sequence: CDR1 SGHRS, CDR2 YFSETQ. The data originate from a study of identical twins. The data were also submitted as part of a second study, on yellow fever vaccine responses in identical twins.

Sequenced sample: CD4+ T cells sorted from blood. This clonotype was sampled from a woman aged 18-29 years in good health. The chain uses TRBV5-1 and TRBJ2-5; D possibly uses TRBD1 or TRBD2 (5 bases each). As DNA, the CDR3 is TGCGCCAGCAGCTTGGCGTCGGGGACCGGGGAGACCCAGTACTTC. This encodes CASSLASGTGETQYF.